The clone carrying this T cell receptor (beta chain) was detected ten times or more. What it recognizes is unknown. This sample was included in a study of T-cell reconstitution after alpha-beta-depleted transplantation in children. Points from the study as a whole: Several hundred expanded graft clones reportedly were the source of alpha-beta T cells about two months after transplant. Surviving recipient T cells and thymic progenitors produced the high day-60 TCRbeta diversity seen in some patients. By one year post-transplant, T-cell counts and diversity largely arose from T cells that were newly produced.

TCRbeta library preparation incorporated unique molecular identifiers. TCRdb passed the PCR reads through MiXCR, listing each CDR3 protein once. The sample contains 200,000 or so distinct CDR3 sequences, 6.3% of which appear only once. The clonotype comes from a girl less than two years old with combined immunodeficiency, due to receive a stem cell transplant. The input for sequencing was PBMCs, taken before TCRalphabeta/CD19-depleted stem cell transplant.

The CDR3 here is CASSAGTSVFNEQFF. DNA of the CDR3: TGTGCCAGCAGTGCCGGGACTAGCGTATTCAATGAGCAGTTCTTC. V usage is TRBV12-3 or TRBV12-4 and J usage is TRBJ2-1, with TRBD2 matching 10 bases. J was trimmed by 6 bases and V by 5 bases; bases with no gene match: 7. The CDR3 has 15 amino acids.